This TCR beta chain comes out of a study of early T cells in non-severe SARS-CoV-2 infection. This clonotype was counted at least ten times. Germline CDR1 reads SGHDT; CDR2 reads YYEEEE. The CDR3 runs to 14 residues. Between the trimmed V and J ends, which lost 0 bases and 6 bases, there was a span of 10 bases. Researchers tagged individual cDNA molecules with unique molecular identifiers. TCRdb processed the 5' RACE reads anew with MiXCR; each CDR3 protein has one entry. The sample holds 43,000 or so distinct CDR3 sequences, approximately 4% seen once. The material sequenced was whole blood. The TCR sequence derives from an adult who was a healthcare worker with PCR-confirmed SARS-CoV-2 infection or an uninfected control (not recorded which). The rearrangement uses TRBV5-6 and TRBJ1-5; D unresolved. The CDR3 is CASSLGVGVQPQHF. CDR3 DNA: TGTGCCAGCAGCTTGGGTGTCGGGGTTCAGCCCCAGCATTTT.